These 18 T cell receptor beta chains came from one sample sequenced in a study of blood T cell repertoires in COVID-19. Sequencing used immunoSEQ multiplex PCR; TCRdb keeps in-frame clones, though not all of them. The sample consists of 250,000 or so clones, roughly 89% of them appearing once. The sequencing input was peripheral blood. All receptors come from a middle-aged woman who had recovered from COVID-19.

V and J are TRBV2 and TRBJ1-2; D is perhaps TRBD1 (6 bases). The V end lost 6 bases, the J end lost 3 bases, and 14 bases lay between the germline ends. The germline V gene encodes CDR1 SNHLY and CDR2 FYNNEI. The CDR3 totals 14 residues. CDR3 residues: CASRLQGFDYGYTF. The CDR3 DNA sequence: TGTGCCAGCAGATTACAGGGTTTTGACTATGGCTACACCTTC.

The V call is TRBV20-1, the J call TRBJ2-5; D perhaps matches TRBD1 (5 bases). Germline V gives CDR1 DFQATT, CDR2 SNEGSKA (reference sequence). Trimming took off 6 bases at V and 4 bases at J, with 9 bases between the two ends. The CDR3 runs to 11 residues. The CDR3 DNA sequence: TGCAGTGCCGAAAGGGGAGAGACCCAGTACTTC. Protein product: CSAERGETQYF.

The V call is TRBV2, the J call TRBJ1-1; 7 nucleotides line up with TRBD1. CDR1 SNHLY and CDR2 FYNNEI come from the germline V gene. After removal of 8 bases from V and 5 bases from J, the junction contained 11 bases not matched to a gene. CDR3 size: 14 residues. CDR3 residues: CASALGTARTEAFF. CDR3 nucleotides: TGTGCCAGCGCGCTAGGGACAGCGAGAACTGAAGCTTTCTTT. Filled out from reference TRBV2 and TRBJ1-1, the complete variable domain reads EPEVTQTPSHQVTQMGQEVILRCVPISNHLYFYWYRQILGQKVEFLVSFYNNEISEKSEIFDDQFSVERPDGSNFTLKIRSTKLEDSAMYFCASALGTARTEAFFGQGTRLTVV.

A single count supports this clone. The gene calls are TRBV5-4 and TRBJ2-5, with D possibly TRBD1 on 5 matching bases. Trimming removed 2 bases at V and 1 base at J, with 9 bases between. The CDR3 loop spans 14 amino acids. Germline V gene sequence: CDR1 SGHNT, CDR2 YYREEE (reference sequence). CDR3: CASSLDSFQETQYF. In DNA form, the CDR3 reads TGTGCCAGCAGCTTAGACAGTTTCCAAGAGACCCAGTACTTC.

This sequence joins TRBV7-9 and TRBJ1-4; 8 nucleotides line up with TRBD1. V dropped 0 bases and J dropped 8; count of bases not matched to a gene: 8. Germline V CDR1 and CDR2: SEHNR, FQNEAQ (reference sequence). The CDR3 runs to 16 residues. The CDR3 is CASSLARGTGSEKLFF. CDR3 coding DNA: TGTGCCAGCAGCTTAGCGCGAGGGACAGGAAGCGAAAAACTGTTTTTT.

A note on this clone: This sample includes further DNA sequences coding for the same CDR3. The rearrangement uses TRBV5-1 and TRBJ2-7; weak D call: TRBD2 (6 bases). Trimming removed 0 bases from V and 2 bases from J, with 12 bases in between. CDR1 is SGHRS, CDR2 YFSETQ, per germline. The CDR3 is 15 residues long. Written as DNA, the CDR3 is TGCGCCAGCAGCTTGGCCCCCGGGGGAACCTACGAGCAGTACTTC. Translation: CASSLAPGGTYEQYF.

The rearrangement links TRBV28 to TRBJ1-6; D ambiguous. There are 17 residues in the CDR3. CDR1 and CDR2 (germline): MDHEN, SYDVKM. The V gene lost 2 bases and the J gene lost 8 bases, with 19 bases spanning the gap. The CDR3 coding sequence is TGTGCCAGCAGTTTACCAGGTCAATCCTTCTTGGATTCACCCCTCCACTTT. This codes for CASSLPGQSFLDSPLHF.

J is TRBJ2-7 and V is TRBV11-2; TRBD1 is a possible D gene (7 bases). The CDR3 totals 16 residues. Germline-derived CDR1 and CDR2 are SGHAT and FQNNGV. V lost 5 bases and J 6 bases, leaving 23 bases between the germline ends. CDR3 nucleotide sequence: TGTGCCAGCAGCCCTCAGGGGGGCACCTCTACCGCCGAGCAGTACTTC. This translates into CASSPQGGTSTAEQYF.

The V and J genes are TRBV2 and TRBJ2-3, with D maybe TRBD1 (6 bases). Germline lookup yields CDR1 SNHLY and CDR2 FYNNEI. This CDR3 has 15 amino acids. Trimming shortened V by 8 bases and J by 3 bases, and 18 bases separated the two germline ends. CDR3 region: CASPLQGTTTDTQYF. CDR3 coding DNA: TGTGCCAGCCCCTTACAGGGAACCACAACAGATACGCAGTATTTT.

The CDR3 here is CAISEPDGGWYEQYF. CDR3 nucleotides: TGTGCCATCAGTGAGCCCGATGGGGGGTGGTACGAGCAGTACTTC. V and J are TRBV10-3 and TRBJ2-7; D possibly corresponds to TRBD2 (6 bases). The CDR3 covers 15 residues. Trimming took 2 bases from V and 4 from J, leaving 15 bases between them. Germline lookup yields CDR1 ENHRY and CDR2 SYGVKD.

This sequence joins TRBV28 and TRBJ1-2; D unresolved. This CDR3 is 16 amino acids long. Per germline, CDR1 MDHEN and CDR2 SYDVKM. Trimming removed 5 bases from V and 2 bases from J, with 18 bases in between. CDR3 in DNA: TGTGCCAGCAGTCCCCATCCATGGCGGGAAAACTATGGCTACACCTTC. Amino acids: CASSPHPWRENYGYTF.

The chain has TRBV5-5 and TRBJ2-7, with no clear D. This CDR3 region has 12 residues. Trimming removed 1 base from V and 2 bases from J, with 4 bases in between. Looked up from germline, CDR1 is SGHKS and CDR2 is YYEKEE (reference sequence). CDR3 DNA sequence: TGTGCCAGCAGCTTGCGGGCCTACGAGCAGTACTTC. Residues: CASSLRAYEQYF. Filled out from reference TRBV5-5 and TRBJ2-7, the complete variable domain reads DAGVTQSPTHLIKTRGQQVTLRCSPISGHKSVSWYQQVLGQGPQFIFQYYEKEERGRGNFPDRFSARQFPNYSSELNVNALLLGDSALYLCASSLRAYEQYFGPGTRLTVT.

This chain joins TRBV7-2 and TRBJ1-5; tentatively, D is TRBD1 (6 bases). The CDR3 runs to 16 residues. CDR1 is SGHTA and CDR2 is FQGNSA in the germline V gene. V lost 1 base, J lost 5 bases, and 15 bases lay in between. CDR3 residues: CASSLGLVQGDQPQHF. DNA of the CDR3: TGTGCCAGCAGCTTAGGATTGGTACAGGGTGATCAGCCCCAGCATTTT.

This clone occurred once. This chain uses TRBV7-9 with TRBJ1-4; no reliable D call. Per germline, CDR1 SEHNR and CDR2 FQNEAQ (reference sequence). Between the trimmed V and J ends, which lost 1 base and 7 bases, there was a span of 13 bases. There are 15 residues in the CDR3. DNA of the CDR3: TGTGCCAGCAGCTTAGAACGGGAGGGTGGTGAAAAACTGTTTTTT. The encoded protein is CASSLEREGGEKLFF.

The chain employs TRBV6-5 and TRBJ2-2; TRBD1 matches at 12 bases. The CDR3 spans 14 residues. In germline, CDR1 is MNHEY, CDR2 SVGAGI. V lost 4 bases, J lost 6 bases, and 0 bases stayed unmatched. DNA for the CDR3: TGTGCCAGCAGTTGGGACAGGGGGCCCGGGGAGCTGTTTTTT. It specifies CASSWDRGPGELFF.

The CDR3, as DNA: TGTGCCAGCAGTAACGGGGGGCCTGAAGAGACCCAGTACTTC. It yields the protein CASSNGGPEETQYF. This chain uses TRBV6-5 with TRBJ2-5; tentative D call: TRBD2 (7 bases). The CDR3 runs to 14 residues. The germline V and J ends were trimmed by 5 bases and 3 bases, with 13 bases remaining between them. Germline CDR1 MNHEY, CDR2 SVGAGI.

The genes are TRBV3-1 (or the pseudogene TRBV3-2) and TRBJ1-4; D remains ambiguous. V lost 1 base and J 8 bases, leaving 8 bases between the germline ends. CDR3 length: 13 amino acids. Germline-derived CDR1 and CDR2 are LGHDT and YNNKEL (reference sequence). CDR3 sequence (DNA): TGTGCCAGCAGCCAAGGCGCCTACGAAAAACTGTTTTTT. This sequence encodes CASSQGAYEKLFF.

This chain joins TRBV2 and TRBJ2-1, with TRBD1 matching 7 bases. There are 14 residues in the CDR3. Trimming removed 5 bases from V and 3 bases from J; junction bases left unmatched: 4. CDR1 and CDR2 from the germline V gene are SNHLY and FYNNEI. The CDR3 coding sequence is TGTGCCAGCAGTCTACAGGGGTACTACAATGAGCAGTTCTTC. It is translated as CASSLQGYYNEQFF.